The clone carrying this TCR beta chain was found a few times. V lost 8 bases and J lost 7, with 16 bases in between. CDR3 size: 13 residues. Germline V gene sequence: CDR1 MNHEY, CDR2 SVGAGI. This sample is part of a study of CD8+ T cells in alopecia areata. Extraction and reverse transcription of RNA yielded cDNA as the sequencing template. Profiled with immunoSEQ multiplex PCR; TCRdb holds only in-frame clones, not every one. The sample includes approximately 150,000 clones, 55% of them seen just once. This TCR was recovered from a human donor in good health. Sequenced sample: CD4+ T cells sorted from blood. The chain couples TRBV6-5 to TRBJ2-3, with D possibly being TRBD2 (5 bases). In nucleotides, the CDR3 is TGTGCCAGCTCTCTCCCAGGCGGGCATACGCAGTATTTT. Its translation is CASSLPGGHTQYF.